Detailed here is one T cell receptor (beta chain). In the original workflow: Nucleated cell counts were estimated from reference gene primer amplification. The protocol was immunoSEQ multiplex PCR, while the TCRdb copy is restricted to in-frame clones and leaves out a portion. Clonal size and the V and J genes are those of that table, whereas D and trimming came from the DNA. The repertoire holds hundreds of thousands of clones, with roughly 80% as singletons. The record originates from a study of blood T cell repertoires in COVID-19. In the study overall: Italy, Spain and the United States were the sources of the convalescent and acute COVID-19 samples.

V was pared by 4 bases and J by 1 base, with 3 bases of the junction left unmatched. Germline V gene lookup returns CDR1 MNHEY and CDR2 SMNVEV (reference sequence). The CDR3 loop spans 14 amino acids. The V gene is TRBV27, the J gene TRBJ1-1, with 7 bases that match TRBD1. The source is a woman of 80 years or more with active or convalescent COVID-19. Sample: peripheral blood. The CDR3 DNA sequence: TGTGCCAGCAGTTGGGACAGAACGAACACTGAAGCTTTCTTT. The encoded protein is CASSWDRTNTEAFF.